This T cell receptor (beta chain) comes out of a study of blood T cell repertoires in COVID-19. This CDR3 is built from 15 residues. Germline V lookup: CDR1 LGHDT, CDR2 YNNKEL (reference sequence). The V and J ends lost 4 bases and 6 bases, in that order; junction bases with no gene match: 11. Clones were read by immunoSEQ multiplex PCR, and TCRdb kept only the in-frame ones, dropping some. The data contain some 400,000 clones, 85% to 90% of them singletons. The genes are TRBV3-1 (or the pseudogene TRBV3-2) and TRBJ2-7, with 8 bases lining up with TRBD1. Sequencing was done on a sample of PBMCs or T cells enriched from blood (not recorded which). This TCR derives from a woman aged 25 to 45 who had recovered from COVID-19. In nucleotides, the CDR3 is TGTGCCAGCAGCCCTCGCCGAGGACAGGGAGGCGAGCAGTACTTC. This encodes CASSPRRGQGGEQYF.